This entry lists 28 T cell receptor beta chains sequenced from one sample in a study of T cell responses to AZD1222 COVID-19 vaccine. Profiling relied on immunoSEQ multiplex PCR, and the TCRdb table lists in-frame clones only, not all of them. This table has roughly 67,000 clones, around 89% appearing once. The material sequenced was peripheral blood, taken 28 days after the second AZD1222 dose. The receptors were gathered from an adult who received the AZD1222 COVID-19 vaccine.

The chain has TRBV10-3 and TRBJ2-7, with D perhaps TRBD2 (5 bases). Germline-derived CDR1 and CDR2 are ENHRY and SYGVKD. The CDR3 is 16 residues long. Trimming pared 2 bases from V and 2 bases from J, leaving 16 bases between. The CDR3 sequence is CAISERQGGATYEQYF. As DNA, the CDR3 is TGTGCCATCAGTGAGCGTCAAGGAGGAGCCACCTACGAGCAGTACTTC.

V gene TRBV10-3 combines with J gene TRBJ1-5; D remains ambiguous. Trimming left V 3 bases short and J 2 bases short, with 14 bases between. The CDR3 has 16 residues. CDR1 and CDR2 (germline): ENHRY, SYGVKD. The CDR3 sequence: CAISDPTTRGNQPQHF. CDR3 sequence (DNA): TGTGCCATCAGTGATCCGACCACCCGGGGCAATCAGCCCCAGCATTTT.

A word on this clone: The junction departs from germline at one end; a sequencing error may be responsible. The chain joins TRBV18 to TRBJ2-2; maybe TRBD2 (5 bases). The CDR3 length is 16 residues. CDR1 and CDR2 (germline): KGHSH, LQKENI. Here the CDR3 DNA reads TGTGCCAGCTCACCACCGGGCAACTCGAACACCGGGGAGTTGTTTTTT. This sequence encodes CASSPPGNSNTGELFF.

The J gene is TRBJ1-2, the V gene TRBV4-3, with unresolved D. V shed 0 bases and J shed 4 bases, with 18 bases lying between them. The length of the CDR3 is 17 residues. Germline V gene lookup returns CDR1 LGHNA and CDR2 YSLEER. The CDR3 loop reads CASSQDLPRGSPYGYTF. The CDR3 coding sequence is TGCGCCAGCAGCCAAGATCTTCCGCGCGGAAGCCCCTATGGCTACACCTTC.

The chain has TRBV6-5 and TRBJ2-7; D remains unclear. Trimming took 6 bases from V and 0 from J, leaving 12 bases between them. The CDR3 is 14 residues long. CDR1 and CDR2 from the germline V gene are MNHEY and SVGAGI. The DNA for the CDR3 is TGTGCCAGCAGGAAGAGTTCCGGCTCCTACGAGCAGTACTTC. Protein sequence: CASRKSSGSYEQYF.

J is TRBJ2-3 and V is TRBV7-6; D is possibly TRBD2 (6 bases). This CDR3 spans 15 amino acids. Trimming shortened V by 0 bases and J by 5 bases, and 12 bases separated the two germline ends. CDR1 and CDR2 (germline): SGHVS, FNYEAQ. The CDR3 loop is CASSLAGGYGDTQYF. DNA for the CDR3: TGTGCCAGCAGCTTAGCGGGAGGATATGGAGATACGCAGTATTTT.

The DNA for the CDR3 is TGTGCCAGCAGCCGGGGGGACGGCACTGAAGCTTTCTTT. Residues: CASSRGDGTEAFF. The genes are TRBV11-2 and TRBJ1-1; D perhaps matches TRBD1 (5 bases). The germline V gene has CDR1 SGHAT and CDR2 FQNNGV. V was pared by 5 bases and J by 4 bases, with 11 bases between. The CDR3 consists of 13 residues.

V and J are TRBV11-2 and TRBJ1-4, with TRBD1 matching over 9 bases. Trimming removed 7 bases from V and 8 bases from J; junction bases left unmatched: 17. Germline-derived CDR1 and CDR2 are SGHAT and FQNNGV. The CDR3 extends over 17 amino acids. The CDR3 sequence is CASTDSETGGWKEKLFF. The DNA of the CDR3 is TGTGCCAGCACCGATTCCGAGACAGGGGGTTGGAAAGAAAAACTGTTTTTT.

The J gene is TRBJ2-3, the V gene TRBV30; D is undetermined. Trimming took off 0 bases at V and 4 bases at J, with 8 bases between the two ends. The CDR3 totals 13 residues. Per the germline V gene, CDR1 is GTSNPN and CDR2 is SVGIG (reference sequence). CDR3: CAWSVRQSDTQYF. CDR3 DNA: TGTGCCTGGAGTGTAAGGCAGTCAGATACGCAGTATTTT. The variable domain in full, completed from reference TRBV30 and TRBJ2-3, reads SQTIHQWPATLVQPVGSPLSLECTVEGTSNPNLYWYRQAAGRGLQLLFYSVGIGQISSEVPQNLSASRPQDRQFILSSKKLLLSDSGFYLCAWSVRQSDTQYFGPGTRLTVL.

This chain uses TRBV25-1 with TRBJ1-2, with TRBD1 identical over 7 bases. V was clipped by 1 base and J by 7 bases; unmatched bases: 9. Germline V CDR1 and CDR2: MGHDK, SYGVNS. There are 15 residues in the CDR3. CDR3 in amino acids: CASSEFGRQGFGYTF. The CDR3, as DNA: TGTGCCAGCAGTGAATTTGGGCGACAGGGCTTTGGCTACACCTTC.

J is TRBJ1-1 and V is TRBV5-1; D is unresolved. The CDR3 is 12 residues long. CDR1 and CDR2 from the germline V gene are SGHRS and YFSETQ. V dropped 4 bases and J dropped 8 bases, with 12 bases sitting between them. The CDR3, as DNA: TGCGCCAGCAGCCCGGAGGGTAGGGAAGCTTTCTTT. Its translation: CASSPEGREAFF.

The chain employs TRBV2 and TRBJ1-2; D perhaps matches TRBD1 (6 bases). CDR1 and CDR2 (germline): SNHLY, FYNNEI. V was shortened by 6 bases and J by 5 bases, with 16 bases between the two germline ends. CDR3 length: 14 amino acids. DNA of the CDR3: TGTGCCAGCAGCGTCAGGGGCGAAACGTATGGCTACACCTTC. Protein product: CASSVRGETYGYTF. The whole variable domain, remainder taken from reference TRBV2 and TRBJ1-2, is EPEVTQTPSHQVTQMGQEVILRCVPISNHLYFYWYRQILGQKVEFLVSFYNNEISEKSEIFDDQFSVERPDGSNFTLKIRSTKLEDSAMYFCASSVRGETYGYTFGSGTRLTVV.

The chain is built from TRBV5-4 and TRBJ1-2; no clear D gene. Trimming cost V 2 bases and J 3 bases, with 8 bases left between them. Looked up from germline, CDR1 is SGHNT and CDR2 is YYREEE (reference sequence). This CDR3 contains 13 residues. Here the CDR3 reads CASSFGVYYGYTF. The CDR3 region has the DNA TGTGCCAGCAGCTTCGGGGTCTACTATGGCTACACCTTC.

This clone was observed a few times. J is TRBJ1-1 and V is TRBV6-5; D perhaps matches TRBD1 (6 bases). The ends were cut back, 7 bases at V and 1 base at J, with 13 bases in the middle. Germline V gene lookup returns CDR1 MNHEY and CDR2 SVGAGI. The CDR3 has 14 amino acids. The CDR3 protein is CASIKGGGNTEAFF. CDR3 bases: TGTGCCAGCATTAAGGGAGGGGGGAACACTGAAGCTTTCTTT.

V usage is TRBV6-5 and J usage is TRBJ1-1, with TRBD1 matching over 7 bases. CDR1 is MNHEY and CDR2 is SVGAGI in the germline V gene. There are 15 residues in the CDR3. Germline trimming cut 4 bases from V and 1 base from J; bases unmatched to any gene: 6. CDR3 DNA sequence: TGTGCCAGCAGTTCCCCGGGACAGAGGAACACTGAAGCTTTCTTT. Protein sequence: CASSSPGQRNTEAFF.

CDR3 amino acids: CASSTDRGDRYRAEQFF. CDR3 nucleotide sequence: TGTGCCAGCAGTACAGACCGAGGGGACAGGTACAGGGCTGAGCAGTTCTTC. This chain uses TRBV27 with TRBJ2-1; 8 bases line up with TRBD1. Trimming cost V 5 bases and J 9 bases; bases outside gene matches: 18. Germline assignment: CDR1 MNHEY and CDR2 SMNVEV (reference sequence). The CDR3 consists of 17 residues.

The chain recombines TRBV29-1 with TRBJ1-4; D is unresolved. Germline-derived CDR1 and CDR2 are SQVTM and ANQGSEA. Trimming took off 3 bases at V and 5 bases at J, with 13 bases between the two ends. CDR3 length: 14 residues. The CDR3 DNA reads TGCAGCGTTGACGGTGGGAAGAACAATGAAAAACTGTTTTTT. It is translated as CSVDGGKNNEKLFF.

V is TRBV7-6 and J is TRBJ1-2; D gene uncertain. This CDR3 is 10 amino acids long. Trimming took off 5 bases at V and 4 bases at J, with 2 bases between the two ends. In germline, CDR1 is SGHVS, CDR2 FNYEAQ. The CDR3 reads CASSPYGYTF. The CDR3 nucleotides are TGTGCCAGCAGCCCCTATGGCTACACCTTC. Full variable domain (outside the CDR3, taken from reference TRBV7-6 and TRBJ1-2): GAGVSQSPRYKVTKRGQDVALRCDPISGHVSLYWYRQALGQGPEFLTYFNYEAQQDKSGLPNDRFSAERPEGSISTLTIQRTEQRDSAMYRCASSPYGYTFGSGTRLTVV.

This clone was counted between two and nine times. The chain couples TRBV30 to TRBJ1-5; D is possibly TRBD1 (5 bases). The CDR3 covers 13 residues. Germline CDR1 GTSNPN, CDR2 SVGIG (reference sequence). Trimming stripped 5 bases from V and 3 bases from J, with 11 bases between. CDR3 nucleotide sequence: TGTGCCTGGGGGGCAGGCACCAATCAGCCCCAGCATTTT. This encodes CAWGAGTNQPQHF.

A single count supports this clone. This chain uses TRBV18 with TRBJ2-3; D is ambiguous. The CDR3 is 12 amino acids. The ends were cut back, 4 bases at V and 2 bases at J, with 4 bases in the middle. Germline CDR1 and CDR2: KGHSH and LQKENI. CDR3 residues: CASSLFTDTQYF. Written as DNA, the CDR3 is TGTGCCAGCTCACTTTTCACAGATACGCAGTATTTT. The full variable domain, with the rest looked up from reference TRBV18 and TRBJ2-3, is NAGVMQNPRHLVRRRGQEARLRCSPMKGHSHVYWYRQLPEEGLKFMVYLQKENIIDESGMPKERFSAEFPKEGPSILRIQQVVRGDSAAYFCASSLFTDTQYFGPGTRLTVL.

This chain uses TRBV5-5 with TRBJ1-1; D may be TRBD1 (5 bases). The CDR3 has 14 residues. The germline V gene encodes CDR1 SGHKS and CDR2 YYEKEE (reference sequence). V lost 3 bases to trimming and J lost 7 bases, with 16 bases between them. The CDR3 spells CASSSRDYRIEAFF. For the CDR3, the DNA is TGTGCCAGCAGCTCGCGAGACTACAGGATTGAAGCTTTCTTT.

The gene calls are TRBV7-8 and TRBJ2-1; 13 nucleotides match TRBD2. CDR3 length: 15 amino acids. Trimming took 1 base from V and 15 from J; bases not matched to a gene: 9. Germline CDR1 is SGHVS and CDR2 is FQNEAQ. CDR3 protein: CASSLVDPGLAGMFF. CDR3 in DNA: TGTGCCAGCAGCTTAGTGGATCCGGGACTAGCGGGAATGTTCTTC. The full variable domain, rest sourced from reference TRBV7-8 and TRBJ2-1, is GAGVSQSPRYKVAKRGQDVALRCDPISGHVSLFWYQQALGQGPEFLTYFQNEAQLDKSGLPSDRFFAERPEGSVSTLKIQRTQQEDSAVYLCASSLVDPGLAGMFFGPGTRLTVL.

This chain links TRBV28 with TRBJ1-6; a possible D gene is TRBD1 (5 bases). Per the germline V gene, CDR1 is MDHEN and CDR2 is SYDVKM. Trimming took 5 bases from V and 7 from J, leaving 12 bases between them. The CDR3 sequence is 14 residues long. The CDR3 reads CASSVLNRNSPLHF. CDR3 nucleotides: TGTGCCAGCAGTGTCCTTAACAGGAATTCACCCCTCCACTTT.

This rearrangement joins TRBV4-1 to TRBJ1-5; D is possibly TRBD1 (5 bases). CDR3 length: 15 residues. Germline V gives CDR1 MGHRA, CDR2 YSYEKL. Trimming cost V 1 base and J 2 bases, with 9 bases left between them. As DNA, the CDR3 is TGCGCCAGCAGCCAAGCAGGGATTGGCAATCAGCCCCAGCATTTT. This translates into CASSQAGIGNQPQHF.

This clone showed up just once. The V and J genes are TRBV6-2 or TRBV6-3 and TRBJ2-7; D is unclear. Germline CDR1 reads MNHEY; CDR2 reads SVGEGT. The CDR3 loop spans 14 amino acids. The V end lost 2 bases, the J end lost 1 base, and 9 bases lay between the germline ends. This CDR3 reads CASSYPTGSYEQYF. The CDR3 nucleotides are TGTGCCAGCAGTTACCCGACCGGGTCCTACGAGCAGTACTTC.

The CDR3 loop is CASSQGLAEELFF. DNA of the CDR3: TGTGCCAGCAGCCAAGGACTAGCCGAGGAGCTGTTTTTT. The chain links TRBV7-3 to TRBJ2-2; TRBD2 matches 8 bases. This CDR3 contains 13 residues. CDR1 and CDR2 from the germline V gene are SGHTA and FQGTGA. After removal of 5 bases from V and 10 bases from J, the junction contained 6 bases not matched to a gene.

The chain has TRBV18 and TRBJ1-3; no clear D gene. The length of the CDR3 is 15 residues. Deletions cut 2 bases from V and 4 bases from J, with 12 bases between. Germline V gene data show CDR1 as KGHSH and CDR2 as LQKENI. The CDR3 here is CASSPSTGSGNTIYF. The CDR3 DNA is TGTGCCAGCTCACCATCTACGGGGTCAGGAAACACCATATATTTT.

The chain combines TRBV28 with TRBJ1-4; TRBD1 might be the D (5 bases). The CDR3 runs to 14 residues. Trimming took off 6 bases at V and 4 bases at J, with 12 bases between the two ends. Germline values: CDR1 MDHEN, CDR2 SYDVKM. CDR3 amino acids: CASSPLGGNEKLFF. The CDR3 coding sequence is TGTGCCAGCAGCCCCCTGGGGGGTAATGAAAAACTGTTTTTT.